These 25 T cell receptor beta chains share one sample of origin, sequenced in a study of blood T cell repertoires in COVID-19. Sequencing used immunoSEQ multiplex PCR; TCRdb keeps in-frame clones, though not all of them. The table shows tens of thousands of clones, with 70% to 90% occurring only once. Sequencing input: peripheral blood. Source of these receptors: a human donor in a cohort sampled during active COVID-19.

The V call is TRBV27, the J call TRBJ1-3; D is uncertain. Trimming took off 4 bases at V and 2 bases at J, with 6 bases between the two ends. Germline lookup yields CDR1 MNHEY and CDR2 SMNVEV (reference sequence). The CDR3 is 13 amino acids. The CDR3 loop reads CASSSGPGNTIYF. The CDR3 DNA is TGTGCCAGCAGTTCAGGTCCTGGAAACACCATATATTTT.

The chain has TRBV7-2 and TRBJ2-5; D may be TRBD1 (7 bases). The CDR3 length is 15 residues. The germline V gene encodes CDR1 SGHTA and CDR2 FQGNSA. V lost 2 bases and J 2 bases, leaving 12 bases between the germline ends. The CDR3 nucleotides read TGTGCCAGCAGCTTAATCCAGGGGGGTCAAGAGACCCAGTACTTC. This encodes CASSLIQGGQETQYF.

This sequence joins TRBV7-8 and TRBJ2-1, with D perhaps TRBD2 (5 bases). Germline V gene lookup returns CDR1 SGHVS and CDR2 FQNEAQ. This CDR3 is built from 17 residues. V lost 4 bases and J 4 bases, leaving 20 bases between the germline ends. Here the CDR3 reads CASSSRAGWESYNEQFF. In DNA, the CDR3 is TGTGCCAGCAGCTCACGAGCTGGATGGGAGTCTTACAATGAGCAGTTCTTC. The full variable domain, its missing parts supplied by reference TRBV7-8 and TRBJ2-1, is GAGVSQSPRYKVAKRGQDVALRCDPISGHVSLFWYQQALGQGPEFLTYFQNEAQLDKSGLPSDRFFAERPEGSVSTLKIQRTQQEDSAVYLCASSSRAGWESYNEQFFGPGTRLTVL.

The chain employs TRBV11-2 and TRBJ1-2; tentative D call: TRBD1 (6 bases). Germline CDR1 and CDR2: SGHAT and FQNNGV. V lost 3 bases to trimming and J lost 7 bases, with 12 bases between them. The CDR3 is made up of 13 amino acids. Here the CDR3 reads CASSFTPGAGYTF. The CDR3 nucleotides are TGTGCCAGCAGCTTTACTCCAGGGGCTGGCTACACCTTC.

This clone was recorded once. The chain combines TRBV2 with TRBJ2-7, with D tentatively TRBD1 (5 bases). V was clipped by 7 bases and J by 6 bases, with 7 bases between them. In germline, CDR1 is SNHLY, CDR2 FYNNEI. The CDR3 has 10 amino acids. This CDR3 reads CASIRGEQYF. The CDR3 nucleotides read TGTGCCAGCATTAGGGGCGAGCAGTACTTC.

The J gene is TRBJ2-5, the V gene TRBV5-3; 10 bases map to TRBD2. TRBV5-3 belongs to the ORF category, with a function that is uncertain. This CDR3 is built from 16 residues. V was clipped by 4 bases and J by 1 base; unmatched bases: 7. Here the CDR3 reads CARSPTSGATQETQYF. CDR3 DNA: TGTGCCAGAAGCCCCACTAGCGGGGCTACCCAAGAGACCCAGTACTTC.

The rearrangement joins TRBV27 to TRBJ2-5; 11 nucleotides agree with TRBD2. From germline, CDR1 is MNHEY and CDR2 SMNVEV (reference sequence). The CDR3 spans 16 residues. V lost 5 bases and J lost 7; bases outside the gene matches: 12. CDR3 sequence: CASSPMTGLAVRTQYF. The CDR3 DNA sequence: TGTGCCAGCAGTCCTATGACGGGACTAGCGGTCCGGACCCAGTACTTC.

This rearrangement joins TRBV25-1 to TRBJ1-2; 12 bases line up with TRBD1. CDR3 length: 18 amino acids. V dropped 4 bases and J dropped 0; count of bases not matched to a gene: 9. The V gene's germline CDR1 is MGHDK and CDR2 SYGVNS. CDR3 residues: CASSGWGQGAPSNYGYTF. The CDR3, as DNA: TGTGCCAGCAGTGGATGGGGACAGGGGGCCCCGTCTAACTATGGCTACACCTTC.

The rearrangement joins TRBV7-8 to TRBJ1-6, with 7 bases fitting TRBD1. The germline V gene encodes CDR1 SGHVS and CDR2 FQNEAQ. Trimming took 6 bases from V and 6 from J; bases not matched to a gene: 5. The CDR3 is 14 residues long. The CDR3, as DNA: TGTGCCAGCAGTTGGGACAGCTCTAATTCACCCCTCCACTTT. Translation gives CASSWDSSNSPLHF.

The rearrangement uses TRBV2 and TRBJ2-7, with TRBD1 identical over 7 bases. V was pared by 7 bases and J by 3 bases, with 9 bases of the junction left unmatched. The CDR3 has 14 amino acids. Germline V lookup: CDR1 SNHLY, CDR2 FYNNEI. The CDR3 sequence is CASKPDRFFYEQYF. CDR3 coding DNA: TGTGCCAGCAAACCGGACAGGTTTTTCTACGAGCAGTACTTC.

V gene TRBV3-1 (or the pseudogene TRBV3-2) combines with J gene TRBJ2-1; 11 nucleotides align to TRBD2. The germline gives CDR1 LGHDT, CDR2 YNNKEL (reference sequence). The CDR3 consists of 14 residues. The trim removed 4 bases at V and 10 bases at J, leaving 6 bases unmatched. DNA of the CDR3: TGTGCCAGCAGCCTTAGCGGGAGGGGCGGAGAGCAGTTCTTC. Translating it yields CASSLSGRGGEQFF.

The genes are TRBV27 and TRBJ2-7; 7 nucleotides agree with TRBD1. With V trimmed by 6 bases and J by 4 bases, 6 bases remained unmatched. Germline-derived CDR1 and CDR2 are MNHEY and SMNVEV (reference sequence). The CDR3 loop spans 13 amino acids. The CDR3 spells CASRGRGQYEQYF. The CDR3 DNA reads as TGTGCCAGCAGGGGAAGGGGGCAGTACGAGCAGTACTTC.

The rearrangement joins TRBV7-9 to TRBJ1-1; D unresolved. Germline V CDR1 and CDR2: SEHNR, FQNEAQ (reference sequence). The CDR3 consists of 13 residues. V lost 8 bases to trimming and J lost 4 bases, with 14 bases between them. The CDR3 loop is CASAVAYGTEAFF. As DNA, the CDR3 is TGTGCCAGCGCGGTGGCTTACGGCACTGAAGCTTTCTTT.

The V gene is TRBV12-5, the J gene TRBJ2-7; perhaps TRBD1 as D (5 bases). Germline V gene lookup returns CDR1 LGHNT and CDR2 FRNRAP. V lost 7 bases, J lost 0 bases, and 13 bases lay in between. The CDR3 contains 14 residues. The CDR3 protein is CASAEGQGSYEQYF. In nucleotides, the CDR3 is TGTGCTAGTGCCGAAGGGCAGGGCTCCTACGAGCAGTACTTC.

The chain employs TRBV7-2 and TRBJ2-7; no definite D call. Per the germline V gene, CDR1 is SGHTA and CDR2 is FQGNSA. Trimming cost V 2 bases and J 0 bases, with 8 bases left between them. The CDR3 sequence is 14 residues long. The CDR3 DNA reads as TGTGCCAGCAGCTTATTTGAGAGCTCCTACGAGCAGTACTTC. Its translation: CASSLFESSYEQYF.

This chain links TRBV10-1 with TRBJ1-6, with 7 bases aligning to TRBD1. The junction had 7 bases not matched to a gene; V was cut back by 8 bases and J by 9 bases. This CDR3 is built from 13 residues. Germline V gene lookup returns CDR1 WNHNN and CDR2 SYGVQD (reference sequence). The CDR3 nucleotides read TGCGCCAGCCGGGACAGCCTATTTTCACCCCTCCACTTT. This encodes CASRDSLFSPLHF.

Here the CDR3 reads CAWSAPGNNRSPLHF. CDR3 nucleotides: TGTGCCTGGAGTGCCCCAGGGAATAATAGATCACCCCTCCACTTT. The chain couples TRBV30 to TRBJ1-6, with D tentatively TRBD1 (5 bases). V was pared by 1 base and J by 10 bases, with 17 bases between. The CDR3 totals 15 residues. Per the germline V gene, CDR1 is GTSNPN and CDR2 is SVGIG (reference sequence). Filled out from reference TRBV30 and TRBJ1-6, the complete variable domain reads SQTIHQWPATLVQPVGSPLSLECTVEGTSNPNLYWYRQAAGRGLQLLFYSVGIGQISSEVPQNLSASRPQDRQFILSSKKLLLSDSGFYLCAWSAPGNNRSPLHFGNGTRLTVT.

This chain connects TRBV6-5 to TRBJ2-5, with 7 bases matching TRBD1. The CDR3 is 12 residues long. V lost 9 bases to trimming and J lost 4 bases; unmatched junction nucleotides: 5. The germline CDR1 and CDR2 sequences are MNHEY and SVGAGI. CDR3 coding DNA: TGTGCCAGTAGGGGGCTCGGAGAGACCCAGTACTTC. Residues: CASRGLGETQYF.

The chain uses TRBV4-3 and TRBJ2-7; 13 bases map to TRBD2. Germline CDR1 reads LGHNA; CDR2 reads YSLEER. V was pared by 4 bases and J by 6 bases, with 6 bases of the junction left unmatched. The CDR3 runs 15 residues. The CDR3 DNA reads as TGCGCCAGCAGCCCCCGGACTAGCGGGAGCTTCGAGCAGTACTTC. Translation gives CASSPRTSGSFEQYF.

The chain links TRBV7-8 to TRBJ2-3; 8 bases fit TRBD1. This CDR3 comprises 13 residues. With V trimmed by 4 bases and J by 5 bases, 2 bases remained unmatched. CDR1 and CDR2 (germline): SGHVS, FQNEAQ. As DNA, the CDR3 is TGTGCCAGCAGCTACAGGGGGATAGATACGCAGTATTTT. It is translated as CASSYRGIDTQYF.

A word on this clone: At one end the junction does not follow the germline gene, possibly because of a read error. The V call is TRBV24-1, the J call TRBJ1-2; 8 nucleotides agree with TRBD1. CDR3 length: 13 amino acids. CDR1 KGHDR and CDR2 SFDVKD come from the germline V gene. The CDR3 spells CATGDDRGYGYTF. CDR3 coding DNA: TGTGCCACCGGTGATGACAGGGGATATGGCTACACCTTC.

The chain recombines TRBV11-1 with TRBJ2-2, with D possibly TRBD2 on 6 matching bases. This CDR3 spans 16 amino acids. Per the germline V gene, CDR1 is SGHAT and CDR2 is FQDESV (reference sequence). V was shortened by 5 bases and J by 7 bases, with 20 bases between the two germline ends. The CDR3 loop is CASSQARDSPGGELFF. CDR3 bases: TGTGCCAGCAGCCAGGCCCGGGACTCCCCTGGCGGGGAGCTGTTTTTT.

This sequence joins TRBV7-9 and TRBJ1-2; D remains ambiguous. Trimming shortened V by 0 bases and J by 1 base, and 12 bases separated the two germline ends. The germline V gene encodes CDR1 SEHNR and CDR2 FQNEAQ (reference sequence). This CDR3 region has 16 residues. The CDR3 spells CASSLAAVRFNYGYTF. The CDR3 bases are TGTGCCAGCAGCTTAGCGGCAGTGAGGTTTAACTATGGCTACACCTTC.

The chain uses TRBV30 and TRBJ2-2, with 9 bases aligning to TRBD2. The V and J ends lost 3 bases and 7 bases, in that order; junction bases with no gene match: 6. The CDR3 consists of 14 residues. Germline lookup yields CDR1 GTSNPN and CDR2 SVGIG (reference sequence). The CDR3 DNA reads as TGTGCCTGGAGAGGCGGGAGGGTGATCGGGGAGCTGTTTTTT. Translation: CAWRGGRVIGELFF.

V and J are TRBV11-2 and TRBJ2-2; D not resolved. Trimming stripped 8 bases from V and 6 bases from J, with 13 bases between. This CDR3 is built from 13 residues. Looked up from germline, CDR1 is SGHAT and CDR2 is FQNNGV. The CDR3 loop reads CASLPRSPGELFF. CDR3 coding DNA: TGTGCCAGCCTTCCCAGGTCACCCGGGGAGCTGTTTTTT. Complete variable domain (other parts from reference TRBV11-2 and TRBJ2-2): EAGVAQSPRYKIIEKRQSVAFWCNPISGHATLYWYQQILGQGPKLLIQFQNNGVVDDSQLPKDRFSAERLKGVDSTLKIQPAKLEDSAVYLCASLPRSPGELFFGEGSRLTVL.